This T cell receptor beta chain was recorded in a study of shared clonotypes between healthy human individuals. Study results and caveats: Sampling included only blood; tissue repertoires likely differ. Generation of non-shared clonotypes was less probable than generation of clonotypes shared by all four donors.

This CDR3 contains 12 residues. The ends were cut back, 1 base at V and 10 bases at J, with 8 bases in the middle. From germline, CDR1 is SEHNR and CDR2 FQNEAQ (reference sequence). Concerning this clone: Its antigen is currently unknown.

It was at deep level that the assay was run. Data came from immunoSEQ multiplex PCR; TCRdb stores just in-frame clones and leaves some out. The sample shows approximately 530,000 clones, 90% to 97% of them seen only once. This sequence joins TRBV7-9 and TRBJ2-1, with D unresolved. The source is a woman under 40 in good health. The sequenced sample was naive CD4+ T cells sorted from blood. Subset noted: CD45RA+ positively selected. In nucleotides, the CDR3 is TGTGCCAGCAGCTTAGGGGTAGGAGAGCAGTTCTTC. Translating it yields CASSLGVGEQFF.